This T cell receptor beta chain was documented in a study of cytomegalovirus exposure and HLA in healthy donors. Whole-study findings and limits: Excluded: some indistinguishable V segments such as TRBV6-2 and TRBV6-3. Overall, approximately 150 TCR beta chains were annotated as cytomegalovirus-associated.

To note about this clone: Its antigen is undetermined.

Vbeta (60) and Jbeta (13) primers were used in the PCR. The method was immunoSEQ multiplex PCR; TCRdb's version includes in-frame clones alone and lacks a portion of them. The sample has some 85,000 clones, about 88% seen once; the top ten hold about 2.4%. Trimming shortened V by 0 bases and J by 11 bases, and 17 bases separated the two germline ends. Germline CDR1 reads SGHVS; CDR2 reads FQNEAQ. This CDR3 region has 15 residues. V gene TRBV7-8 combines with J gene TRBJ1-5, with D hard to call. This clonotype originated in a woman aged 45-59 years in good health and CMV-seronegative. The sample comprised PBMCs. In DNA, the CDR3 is TGTGCCAGCAGCTTAGCTGGCCCCGGAGTGATGGCCCAGCATTTT. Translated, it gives CASSLAGPGVMAQHF.